This T cell receptor beta chain was retrieved from a study of blood T cell repertoires in COVID-19. Under the authors' procedure: From reference gene primer amplification, estimates of nucleated cell counts were derived. Sequenced by immunoSEQ multiplex PCR; TCRdb stores in-frame clones only, minus some. From that table come the V and J calls and clone size; the DNA was used to work out D and trimming. The table lists under 200,000 clones, around 80% of them singletons. V dropped 4 bases and J dropped 8 bases, with 16 bases sitting between them. In germline, CDR1 is KGHDR, CDR2 SFDVKD. CDR3 size: 15 residues.

Material: peripheral blood. The chain links TRBV24-1 to TRBJ2-2; perhaps TRBD1 as D (6 bases). This receptor was taken from a woman in her fifties or sixties with acute or convalescent COVID-19. The CDR3 nucleotides read TGTGCCACCAGTGACGCCTCACAGGGCCGGGGGGAGCTGTTTTTT. This translates into CATSDASQGRGELFF.